The rows below give T cell receptor beta chains drawn from one sample of a study of T cell responses to AZD1222 COVID-19 vaccine. Using immunoSEQ multiplex PCR, the repertoire was profiled, and TCRdb retains in-frame clones only, with some absent. Altogether over 150,000 clones are present, roughly 90% being singletons, with the ten largest covering about 5%. The sample in question was peripheral blood, obtained on day 0 of MenACWY control vaccination. The receptor set was obtained from an adult in good health. CDR3s include the opening cysteine and the closing phenylalanine or tryptophan. The D gene is left open where the match is weak.

d_gene: TRBD1
v_gene: TRBV29-1
j_gene: TRBJ2-7
CDR3aa: CSAGTGVNDEQYF

d_gene: TRBD2
v_gene: TRBV9
j_gene: TRBJ2-5
CDR3aa: CASSRPRGGQETQYF

d_gene: -
v_gene: TRBV12-5
j_gene: TRBJ2-7
CDR3aa: CASGLAVGFYEQYF

d_gene: -
v_gene: TRBV5-1
j_gene: TRBJ1-4
CDR3aa: CASSAERGVVRSNEKLFF

d_gene: TRBD1
v_gene: TRBV19
j_gene: TRBJ1-3
CDR3aa: CASSIGTGTGNTIYF

d_gene: TRBD2
v_gene: TRBV9
j_gene: TRBJ2-5
CDR3aa: CASSIGLAGVETQYF

d_gene: -
v_gene: TRBV20-1
j_gene: TRBJ2-7
CDR3aa: CSASQAAGSLAYEQYF

d_gene: TRBD1
v_gene: TRBV11-2
j_gene: TRBJ1-1
CDR3aa: CASSPGQRVWEAFF

d_gene: -
v_gene: TRBV5-1
j_gene: TRBJ2-5
CDR3aa: CASSPQGKETQYF

d_gene: -
v_gene: TRBV27
j_gene: TRBJ2-3
CDR3aa: CASSLVGSTDTQYF

d_gene: -
v_gene: TRBV12-3/TRBV12-4
j_gene: TRBJ2-5
CDR3aa: CASSNTETQYF

d_gene: -
v_gene: TRBV3-1/TRBV3-2
j_gene: TRBJ1-5
CDR3aa: CASSLGTGSNQPQHF

d_gene: -
v_gene: TRBV5-5
j_gene: TRBJ1-6
CDR3aa: CASRSDWVSNSPLHF